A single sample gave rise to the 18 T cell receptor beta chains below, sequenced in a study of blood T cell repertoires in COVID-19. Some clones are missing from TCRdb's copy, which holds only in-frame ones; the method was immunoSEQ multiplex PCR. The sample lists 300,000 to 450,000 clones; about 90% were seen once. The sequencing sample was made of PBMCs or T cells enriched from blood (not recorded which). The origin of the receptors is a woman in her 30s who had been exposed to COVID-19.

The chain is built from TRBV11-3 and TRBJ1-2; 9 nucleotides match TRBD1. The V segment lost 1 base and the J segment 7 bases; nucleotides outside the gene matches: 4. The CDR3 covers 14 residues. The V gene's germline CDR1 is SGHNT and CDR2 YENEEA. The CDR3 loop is CASSLAPGQGGYTF. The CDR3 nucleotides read TGTGCCAGCAGCTTAGCCCCGGGACAGGGTGGCTACACCTTC.

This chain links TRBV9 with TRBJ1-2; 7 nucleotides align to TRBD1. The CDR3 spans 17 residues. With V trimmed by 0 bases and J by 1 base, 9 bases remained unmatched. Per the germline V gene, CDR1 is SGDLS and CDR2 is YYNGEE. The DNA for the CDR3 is TGTGCCAGCAGCGTAGTCGGTGTGGGACAGAATAACTATGGCTACACCTTC. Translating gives CASSVVGVGQNNYGYTF.

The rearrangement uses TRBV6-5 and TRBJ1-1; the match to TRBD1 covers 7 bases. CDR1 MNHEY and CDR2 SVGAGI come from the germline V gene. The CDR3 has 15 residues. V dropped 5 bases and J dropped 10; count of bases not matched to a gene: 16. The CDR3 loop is CASSPRQGMGIGAFF. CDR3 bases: TGTGCCAGCAGTCCCAGACAGGGCATGGGAATTGGAGCTTTCTTT.

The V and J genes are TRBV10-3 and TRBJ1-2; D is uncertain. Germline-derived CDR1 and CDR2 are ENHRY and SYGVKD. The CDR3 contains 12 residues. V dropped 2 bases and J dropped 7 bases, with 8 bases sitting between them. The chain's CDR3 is CAISEAVAGYTF. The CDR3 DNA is TGTGCCATCAGTGAGGCAGTCGCTGGCTACACCTTC.

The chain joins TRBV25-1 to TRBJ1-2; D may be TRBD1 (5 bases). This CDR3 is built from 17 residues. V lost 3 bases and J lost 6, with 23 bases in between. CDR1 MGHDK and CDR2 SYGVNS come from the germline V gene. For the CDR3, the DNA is TGTGCCAGCAGTGACTACGGGCGGGGCCGCGACATCAATGGCTACACCTTC. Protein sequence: CASSDYGRGRDINGYTF.

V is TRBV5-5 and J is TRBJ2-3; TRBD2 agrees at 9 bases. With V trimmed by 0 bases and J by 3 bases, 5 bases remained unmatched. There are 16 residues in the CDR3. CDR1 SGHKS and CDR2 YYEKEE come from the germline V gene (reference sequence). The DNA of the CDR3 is TGTGCCAGCAGCTTGGTTAGCGGGAGTTGGACAGATACGCAGTATTTT. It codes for CASSLVSGSWTDTQYF.

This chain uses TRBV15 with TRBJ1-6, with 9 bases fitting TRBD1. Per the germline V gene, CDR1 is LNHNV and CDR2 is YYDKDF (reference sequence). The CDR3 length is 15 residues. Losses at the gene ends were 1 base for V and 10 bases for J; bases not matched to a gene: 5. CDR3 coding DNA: TGTGCCACCAGCAGAGCTAGGGACAGGGACTCACCCCTCCACTTT. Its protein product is CATSRARDRDSPLHF.

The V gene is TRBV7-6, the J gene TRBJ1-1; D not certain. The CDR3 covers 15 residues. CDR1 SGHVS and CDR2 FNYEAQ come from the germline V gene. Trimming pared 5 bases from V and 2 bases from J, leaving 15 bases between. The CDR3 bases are TGTGCCAGCAGCCCGACCACGGGAACTAACACTGAAGCTTTCTTT. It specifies CASSPTTGTNTEAFF.

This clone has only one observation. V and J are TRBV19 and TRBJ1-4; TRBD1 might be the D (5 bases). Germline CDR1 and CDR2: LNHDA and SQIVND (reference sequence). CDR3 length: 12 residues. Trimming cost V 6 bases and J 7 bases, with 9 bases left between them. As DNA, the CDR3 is TGTGCCAGTAGGCGGGGGACTGAAAAACTGTTTTTT. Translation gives CASRRGTEKLFF.

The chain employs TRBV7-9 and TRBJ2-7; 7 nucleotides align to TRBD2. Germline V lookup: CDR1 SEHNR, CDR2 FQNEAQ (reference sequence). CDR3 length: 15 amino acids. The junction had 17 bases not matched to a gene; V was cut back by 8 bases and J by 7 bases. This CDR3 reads CASDLGSIMGGEQYF. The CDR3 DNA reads TGTGCCAGCGACCTCGGGAGCATCATGGGGGGGGAGCAGTACTTC.

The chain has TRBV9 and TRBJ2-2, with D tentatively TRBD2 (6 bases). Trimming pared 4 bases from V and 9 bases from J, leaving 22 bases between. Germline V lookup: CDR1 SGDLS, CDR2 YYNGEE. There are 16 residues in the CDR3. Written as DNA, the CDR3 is TGTGCCAGCAGCACAAACCCACGGGACTCCAGCCGGGAGCTGTTTTTT. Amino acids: CASSTNPRDSSRELFF.

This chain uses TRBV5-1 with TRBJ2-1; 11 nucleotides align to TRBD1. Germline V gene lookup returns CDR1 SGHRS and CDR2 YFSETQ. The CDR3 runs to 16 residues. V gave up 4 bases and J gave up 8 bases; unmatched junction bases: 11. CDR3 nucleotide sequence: TGCGCCAGCAGCCCCTGGACAGGGGGCAGCATCGATGAGCAGTTCTTC. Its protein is CASSPWTGGSIDEQFF.

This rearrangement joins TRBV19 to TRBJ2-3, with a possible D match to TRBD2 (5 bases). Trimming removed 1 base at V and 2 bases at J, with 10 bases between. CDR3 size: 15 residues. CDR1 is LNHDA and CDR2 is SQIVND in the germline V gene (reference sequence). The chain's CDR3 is CASSIAGVHTDTQYF. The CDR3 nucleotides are TGTGCCAGTAGTATAGCCGGGGTTCACACAGATACGCAGTATTTT.

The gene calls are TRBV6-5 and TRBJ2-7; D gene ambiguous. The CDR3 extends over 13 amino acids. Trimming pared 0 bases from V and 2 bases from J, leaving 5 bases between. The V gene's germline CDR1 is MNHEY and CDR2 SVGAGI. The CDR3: CASSYSLTYEQYF. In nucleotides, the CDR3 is TGTGCCAGCAGTTACTCCCTAACCTACGAGCAGTACTTC.

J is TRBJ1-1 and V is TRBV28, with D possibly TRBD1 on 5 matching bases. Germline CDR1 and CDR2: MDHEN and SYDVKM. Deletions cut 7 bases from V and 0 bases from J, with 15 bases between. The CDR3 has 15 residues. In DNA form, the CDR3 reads TGTGCCAGCACAGTTGTTGGACACATGAACACTGAAGCTTTCTTT. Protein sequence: CASTVVGHMNTEAFF.

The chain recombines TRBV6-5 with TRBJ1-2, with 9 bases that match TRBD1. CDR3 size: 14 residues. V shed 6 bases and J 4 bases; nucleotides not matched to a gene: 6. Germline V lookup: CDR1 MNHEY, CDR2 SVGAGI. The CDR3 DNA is TGTGCCAGCAGCTCGACAGGGGGTTTCTATGGCTACACCTTC. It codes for CASSSTGGFYGYTF.

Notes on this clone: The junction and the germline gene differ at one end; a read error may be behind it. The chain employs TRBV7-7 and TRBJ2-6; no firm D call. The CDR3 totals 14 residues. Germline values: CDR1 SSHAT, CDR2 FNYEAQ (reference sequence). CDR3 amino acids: CASSPHSGANVLTF. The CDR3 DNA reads TGTGCTAGCAGCCCACACTCTGGGGCCAACGTCCTGACTTTC.

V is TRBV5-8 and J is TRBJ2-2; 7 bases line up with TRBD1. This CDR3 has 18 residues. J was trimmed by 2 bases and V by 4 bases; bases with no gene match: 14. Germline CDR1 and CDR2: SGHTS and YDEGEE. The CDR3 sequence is CASSTQSDRIDNTGELFF. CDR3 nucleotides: TGTGCCAGCAGCACCCAATCGGACAGGATCGATAACACCGGGGAGCTGTTTTTT.